A single sample gave rise to the 32 T cell receptor beta chains below, sequenced in a study of blood T cell repertoires in COVID-19. Measured with immunoSEQ multiplex PCR; TCRdb has only the in-frame clones, and not every one. The repertoire holds about 150,000 clones, with around 84% as singletons. The sequenced sample consisted of PBMCs or T cells enriched from blood (not recorded which). All receptors come from a woman aged 45-65 years who had been exposed to COVID-19.

This chain uses TRBV3-1 (or the pseudogene TRBV3-2) with TRBJ2-3, with 8 bases identical to TRBD2. The CDR3 consists of 13 residues. CDR1 and CDR2 from the germline V gene are LGHDT and YNNKEL (reference sequence). Trimming removed 4 bases from V and 9 bases from J; junction bases left unmatched: 6. The CDR3 DNA sequence: TGTGCCAGCAGCCCCACCGTAGCGGGAACGCAGTATTTT. As protein: CASSPTVAGTQYF.

This chain connects TRBV2 to TRBJ1-1; possibly TRBD1 for D (5 bases). Germline CDR1 and CDR2: SNHLY and FYNNEI. The CDR3 sequence is 12 residues long. V was pared by 6 bases and J by 5 bases, with 10 bases between. CDR3 protein: CASRPGGTEAFF. DNA of the CDR3: TGTGCCAGCAGGCCCGGGGGAACTGAAGCTTTCTTT.

This rearrangement joins TRBV11-3 to TRBJ1-2; D perhaps matches TRBD1 (6 bases). Germline values: CDR1 SGHNT, CDR2 YENEEA. This CDR3 comprises 12 residues. V was shortened by 5 bases and J by 4 bases, with 8 bases between the two germline ends. CDR3 nucleotide sequence: TGTGCCAGCAGCCGAGGGGGCTATGGCTACACCTTC. Its translation: CASSRGGYGYTF.

The V call is TRBV6-5, the J call TRBJ1-5; D remains ambiguous. V was pared by 6 bases and J by 5 bases, with 17 bases between. CDR1 and CDR2 from the germline V gene are MNHEY and SVGAGI. CDR3 length: 15 residues. CDR3 sequence: CASSHRTKPDQPQHF. CDR3 DNA: TGTGCCAGCAGCCATCGGACTAAACCGGATCAGCCCCAGCATTTT.

The CDR3 sequence is CASSPSGSSDEQYF. DNA for the CDR3: TGTGCCAGCAGCCCTAGCGGGAGTTCAGACGAGCAGTACTTC. The chain joins TRBV7-6 to TRBJ2-7; 10 bases fit TRBD2. Germline V gene data show CDR1 as SGHVS and CDR2 as FNYEAQ. This CDR3 contains 14 residues. Trimming cost V 5 bases and J 5 bases; bases outside gene matches: 6.

The CDR3: CASSYSSPSAQETQYF. The CDR3 bases are TGTGCCAGCAGTTACTCGAGCCCTAGCGCCCAAGAGACCCAGTACTTC. The rearrangement links TRBV6-2 or TRBV6-3 to TRBJ2-5; D may be TRBD2 (6 bases). Between the trimmed V and J ends, which lost 0 bases and 1 base, there was a span of 12 bases. The length of the CDR3 is 16 residues. Germline lookup yields CDR1 MNHEY and CDR2 SVGEGT.

The chain has TRBV4-1 and TRBJ1-4; D call uncertain. V dropped 0 bases and J dropped 0 bases, with 8 bases sitting between them. Germline CDR1 is MGHRA and CDR2 is YSYEKL. CDR3 length equals 16 residues. The CDR3, as DNA: TGCGCCAGCAGCCAAGATTACGGGGCAACTAATGAAAAACTGTTTTTT. This gives the protein CASSQDYGATNEKLFF.

The V and J genes are TRBV10-3 and TRBJ1-2; D perhaps matches TRBD1 (5 bases). V lost 3 bases, J lost 6 bases, and 17 bases lay in between. CDR1 is ENHRY, CDR2 SYGVKD, per germline. The CDR3 sequence is 15 residues long. Here the CDR3 DNA reads TGTGCCATCAGTGATCCGGGCGAAGGGGTTGATGGCTACACCTTC. Translated: CAISDPGEGVDGYTF.

About this clone: At one end, the junction sequence differs from germline, possibly due to a read error. V gene TRBV19 combines with J gene TRBJ1-6; 8 positions agree with TRBD1. The CDR3 has 15 residues. The germline V gene encodes CDR1 LNHDA and CDR2 SQIVND (reference sequence). In DNA form, the CDR3 reads TGTACCAGTAGTATCCTGACAGGGGTCAATTCACCCCTCCACTTT. This codes for CTSSILTGVNSPLHF.

The chain recombines TRBV29-1 with TRBJ1-1; D is perhaps TRBD1 (6 bases). The CDR3 totals 15 residues. The V end was cut by 1 base, the J end by 4 bases, with 16 bases between. Germline V lookup: CDR1 SQVTM, CDR2 ANQGSEA. CDR3 residues: CSVEAPTGFSTEAFF. As DNA, the CDR3 is TGCAGCGTTGAAGCCCCGACAGGTTTCAGCACTGAAGCTTTCTTT. Combining the CDR3 with reference TRBV29-1 and TRBJ1-1 gives the whole variable domain SAVISQKPSRDICQRGTSLTIQCQVDSQVTMMFWYRQQPGQSLTLIATANQGSEATYESGFVIDKFPISRPNLTFSTLTVSNMSPEDSSIYLCSVEAPTGFSTEAFFGQGTRLTVV.

The chain carries TRBV5-1 and TRBJ2-5, with 10 bases aligning to TRBD2. The CDR3 is 14 residues long. Germline CDR1 and CDR2: SGHRS and YFSETQ. V was pared by 4 bases and J by 5 bases, with 5 bases of the junction left unmatched. The CDR3 DNA reads TGCGCCAGCAGCGGGGGACTAGCGTTGGAGACCCAGTACTTC. Translation gives CASSGGLALETQYF. The entire variable domain, with the rest obtained from reference TRBV5-1 and TRBJ2-5, is as follows: KAGVTQTPRYLIKTRGQQVTLSCSPISGHRSVSWYQQTPGQGLQFLFEYFSETQRNKGNFPGRFSGRQFSNSRSEMNVSTLELGDSALYLCASSGGLALETQYFGPGTRLLVL.

V usage is TRBV6-2 or TRBV6-3 and J usage is TRBJ2-7, with 8 bases matching TRBD2. Germline-derived CDR1 and CDR2 are MNHEY and SVGEGT. This CDR3 spans 15 amino acids. J lost 1 base, V lost 2 bases, and 4 bases had no gene match. CDR3 bases: TGTGCCAGCAGTTACAGTGGGACTAGATCCTACGAGCAGTACTTC. Translated: CASSYSGTRSYEQYF.

The chain is built from TRBV5-1 and TRBJ1-1; D gene unclear. The V gene lost 0 bases and the J gene lost 1 base, with 10 bases spanning the gap. Germline V gives CDR1 SGHRS, CDR2 YFSETQ. This CDR3 has 15 residues. In DNA form, the CDR3 reads TGCGCCAGCAGCTTGGGAGGGAAGGGGAACACTGAAGCTTTCTTT. This codes for CASSLGGKGNTEAFF.

The rearrangement uses TRBV5-6 and TRBJ1-4, with D hard to call. The germline gives CDR1 SGHDT, CDR2 YYEEEE. Trimming shortened V by 4 bases and J by 6 bases, and 10 bases separated the two germline ends. This CDR3 has 13 residues. The CDR3 nucleotides are TGTGCCAGCAGCAGCCTCTCTTATGAAAAACTGTTTTTT. It translates to CASSSLSYEKLFF.

The sample holds a few counts of this clone. The chain uses TRBV6-1 and TRBJ1-3; 7 bases fit TRBD1. Germline lookup yields CDR1 MNHNS and CDR2 SASEGT. V was clipped by 1 base and J by 4 bases; unmatched bases: 7. CDR3 size: 16 residues. CDR3 residues: CASSEGTGPGGNTIYF. The CDR3 region has the DNA TGTGCCAGCAGTGAAGGGACAGGACCCGGGGGAAACACCATATATTTT.

J is TRBJ2-1 and V is TRBV7-3; a weak D match, TRBD1 (6 bases). There are 13 residues in the CDR3. The V gene's germline CDR1 is SGHTA and CDR2 FQGTGA. The V gene lost 5 bases and the J gene lost 9 bases, with 14 bases spanning the gap. The CDR3 region is CASSKIGGAEQFF. DNA of the CDR3: TGTGCCAGCAGCAAAATAGGGGGAGCTGAGCAGTTCTTC.

The rearrangement uses TRBV3-1 (or the pseudogene TRBV3-2) and TRBJ2-2, with 7 bases identical to TRBD1. Germline lookup yields CDR1 LGHDT and CDR2 YNNKEL (reference sequence). The junction had 8 bases not matched to a gene; V was cut back by 2 bases and J by 5 bases. This CDR3 is 16 amino acids long. The CDR3 is CASSQQPAGGTGELFF. Here the CDR3 DNA reads TGTGCCAGCAGCCAACAGCCGGCAGGGGGTACCGGGGAGCTGTTTTTT.

There are a few counts of this clone. This chain joins TRBV5-6 and TRBJ2-7; tentatively, D is TRBD2 (5 bases). V was pared by 0 bases and J by 2 bases, with 6 bases between. This CDR3 is 13 amino acids long. The germline CDR1 and CDR2 sequences are SGHDT and YYEEEE. This chain's CDR3 is CASSLGGPYEQYF. Here the CDR3 DNA reads TGTGCCAGCAGCTTGGGCGGGCCCTACGAGCAGTACTTC. The whole variable domain, remainder taken from reference TRBV5-6 and TRBJ2-7, is DAGVTQSPTHLIKTRGQQVTLRCSPKSGHDTVSWYQQALGQGPQFIFQYYEEEERQRGNFPDRFSGHQFPNYSSELNVNALLLGDSALYLCASSLGGPYEQYFGPGTRLTVT.

J is TRBJ2-3 and V is TRBV5-6; 9 nucleotides agree with TRBD1. V gave up 3 bases and J gave up 1 base; unmatched junction bases: 3. CDR3 size: 15 residues. Germline V CDR1 and CDR2: SGHDT, YYEEEE. CDR3 coding DNA: TGTGCCAGCAGCTGGAGGACAGGGGGCACAGATACGCAGTATTTT. Translation gives CASSWRTGGTDTQYF.

The rearrangement uses TRBV19 and TRBJ1-1; a possible D gene is TRBD1 (6 bases). V lost 3 bases and J 10 bases, leaving 12 bases between the germline ends. There are 12 residues in the CDR3. The germline V gene encodes CDR1 LNHDA and CDR2 SQIVND (reference sequence). In DNA, the CDR3 is TGTGCCAGTAGTATTCAGGGGAGGGGAGCTTTCTTT. It is translated as CASSIQGRGAFF.

The gene calls are TRBV5-8 and TRBJ2-2, with D possibly TRBD2 on 5 matching bases. The V gene lost 0 bases and the J gene lost 8 bases, with 14 bases spanning the gap. From germline, CDR1 is SGHTS and CDR2 YDEGEE. The CDR3 extends over 15 amino acids. The chain's CDR3 is CASSLVGISAGELFF. CDR3 nucleotide sequence: TGTGCCAGCAGCTTGGTTGGAATTAGCGCAGGGGAGCTGTTTTTT.

The chain carries TRBV5-4 and TRBJ1-6, with 7 bases fitting TRBD1. The CDR3 contains 17 residues. CDR1 and CDR2 from the germline V gene are SGHNT and YYREEE (reference sequence). The V and J ends lost 0 bases and 5 bases, in that order; junction bases with no gene match: 8. The chain's CDR3 is CASSLGLRGQDNSPLHF. CDR3 sequence (DNA): TGTGCCAGCAGCTTGGGGTTGAGGGGGCAAGATAATTCACCCCTCCACTTT.

The rearrangement joins TRBV10-3 to TRBJ1-6, with 7 bases lining up with TRBD1. This CDR3 region has 15 residues. V trimming: 10 bases; J trimming: 11 bases; junction bases outside the gene matches: 17. The germline V gene encodes CDR1 ENHRY and CDR2 SYGVKD. The CDR3 bases are TGTGCCACCAAAGAAACGGGACAGAGGTATGCACCCCTCCACTTT. Translated: CATKETGQRYAPLHF.

The chain is built from TRBV2 and TRBJ1-5; TRBD1 matches 8 bases. V was pared by 6 bases and J by 2 bases, with 3 bases of the junction left unmatched. Germline CDR1 is SNHLY and CDR2 is FYNNEI. The CDR3 length is 14 residues. This CDR3 reads CASRDREGNQPQHF. The CDR3 region has the DNA TGTGCCAGCAGGGACAGGGAAGGCAATCAGCCCCAGCATTTT.

In this sample, this clone turned up a few times. V and J are TRBV20-1 and TRBJ2-7, with unresolved D. This CDR3 is 13 amino acids long. The V gene's germline CDR1 is DFQATT and CDR2 SNEGSKA (reference sequence). V lost 3 bases to trimming and J lost 2 bases, with 11 bases between them. CDR3 sequence reads: CSASVSATYEQYF. CDR3 DNA: TGCAGTGCTAGTGTCAGCGCAACCTACGAGCAGTACTTC.

This chain links TRBV7-6 with TRBJ2-1, with 10 bases identical to TRBD1. The V gene's germline CDR1 is SGHVS and CDR2 FNYEAQ. The ends lost 2 bases at V and 4 bases at J; junction bases unmatched: 8. The CDR3 runs to 17 residues. CDR3 sequence (DNA): TGTGCCAGCAGCTTACCCACGGGACAGGGGAATTACAATGAGCAGTTCTTC. Encoded protein: CASSLPTGQGNYNEQFF.

This rearrangement joins TRBV7-8 to TRBJ1-5, with D possibly being TRBD1 (6 bases). V lost 2 bases and J 2 bases, leaving 7 bases between the germline ends. The CDR3 consists of 14 residues. CDR1 SGHVS and CDR2 FQNEAQ come from the germline V gene. As DNA, the CDR3 is TGTGCCAGCAGCTTAAACAGGGGCAATCAGCCCCAGCATTTT. It is translated as CASSLNRGNQPQHF. Variable domain in full (rest from reference TRBV7-8 and TRBJ1-5): GAGVSQSPRYKVAKRGQDVALRCDPISGHVSLFWYQQALGQGPEFLTYFQNEAQLDKSGLPSDRFFAERPEGSVSTLKIQRTQQEDSAVYLCASSLNRGNQPQHFGDGTRLSIL.

The genes are TRBV11-2 and TRBJ1-2; D unclear. Germline V CDR1 and CDR2: SGHAT, FQNNGV. The length of the CDR3 is 13 residues. V was pared by 1 base and J by 3 bases, with 6 bases between. In nucleotides, the CDR3 is TGTGCCAGCAGCTTAGTGGGCGACTATGGCTACACCTTC. It encodes CASSLVGDYGYTF.

The CDR3 DNA follows: TGTGCCAGCAGTCCGCGGACACTAAATTCACCCCTCCACTTT. Protein: CASSPRTLNSPLHF. This chain links TRBV27 with TRBJ1-6; TRBD1 is a possible D gene (5 bases). Germline V gene data show CDR1 as MNHEY and CDR2 as SMNVEV (reference sequence). The CDR3 sequence is 14 residues long. V was trimmed by 5 bases and J by 7 bases, leaving 12 bases between them.

The CDR3 DNA follows: TGTGCCAGCAGCTCTGGACAGGGGGTAGGAAACACCATATATTTT. This translates into CASSSGQGVGNTIYF. This chain connects TRBV7-2 to TRBJ1-3; TRBD1 matches 10 bases. Per the germline V gene, CDR1 is SGHTA and CDR2 is FQGNSA. The junction had 4 bases not matched to a gene; V was cut back by 4 bases and J by 4 bases. There are 15 residues in the CDR3.

This clone was seen a single time. The CDR3, as DNA: TGTGCCAGTAGCAGAGGACAGGGCCTTAATGAAAAACTGTTTTTT. Translation: CASSRGQGLNEKLFF. The chain recombines TRBV19 with TRBJ1-4; the match to TRBD1 covers 8 bases. The V gene's germline CDR1 is LNHDA and CDR2 SQIVND (reference sequence). Unmatched junction bases numbered 7, after V lost 6 bases and J lost 4 bases. The CDR3 contains 15 residues.

This clone was observed once. This chain uses TRBV18 with TRBJ2-2, with D possibly matching TRBD2 (5 bases). The CDR3 spans 17 residues. The germline V gene has CDR1 KGHSH and CDR2 LQKENI. V dropped 2 bases and J dropped 0 bases, with 13 bases sitting between them. The CDR3 region is CASSPMGLAANTGELFF. The CDR3 region has the DNA TGTGCCAGCTCACCAATGGGTCTAGCAGCGAACACCGGGGAGCTGTTTTTT.